Following are 31 T cell receptor beta chains from one sample sequenced in a study of T-cell memory formation after mild COVID-19. One entry per CDR3 protein results from TCRdb running MiXCR on the 5' RACE reads. The sample shows roughly 410,000 distinct CDR3 sequences, about 24% of them seen only once. Material for sequencing was PBMCs or a T cell subset sorted from them (not recorded which). These receptors all stem from an adult woman who had mild COVID-19 (a few samples of this study predate the infection). Cell type and time point are not known.

This clonotype was observed a handful of times. The genes are TRBV2 and TRBJ2-2, with D possibly TRBD1 on 6 matching bases. V shed 6 bases and J shed 0 bases, with 11 bases lying between them. CDR3 length equals 15 residues. The germline gives CDR1 SNHLY, CDR2 FYNNEI. The DNA for the CDR3 is TGTGCCAGCAGGGGGACACCCCCGAACACCGGGGAGCTGTTTTTT. The encoded protein is CASRGTPPNTGELFF.

This clonotype appeared a few times. J is TRBJ2-1 and V is TRBV5-1; D tentatively fits TRBD1 or TRBD2 (5 bases each). This CDR3 has 20 residues. Germline CDR1 is SGHRS and CDR2 is YFSETQ. Trimming left V 4 bases short and J 2 bases short, with 28 bases between. CDR3 sequence: CASSPKGSKGPTEAYNEQFF. The CDR3 bases are TGCGCCAGCAGCCCGAAGGGGAGTAAAGGGCCAACCGAGGCCTACAATGAGCAGTTCTTC.

The V call is TRBV11-3, the J call TRBJ2-5, with 7 bases aligning to TRBD2. This CDR3 spans 14 amino acids. Per the germline V gene, CDR1 is SGHNT and CDR2 is YENEEA. J gave up 2 bases and V 5 bases, and 5 bases lay outside the gene matches. The CDR3 protein is CASSEPSGQETQYF. CDR3 DNA: TGTGCCAGCAGCGAACCTAGCGGTCAAGAGACCCAGTACTTC.

This clonotype turned up a few times. The chain employs TRBV7-9 and TRBJ2-5; 8 positions match TRBD1. The CDR3 sequence is 15 residues long. The junction had 11 bases not matched to a gene; V was cut back by 6 bases and J by 5 bases. Germline lookup yields CDR1 SEHNR and CDR2 FQNEAQ (reference sequence). DNA for the CDR3: TGTGCCAGCAGTCTCGGACAGGGAAGGAAGGAGACCCAGTACTTC. Translated, it gives CASSLGQGRKETQYF.

The table lists this clonotype with a few counts. This sequence joins TRBV2 and TRBJ2-7; D gene uncertain. Trimming took off 4 bases at V and 4 bases at J, with 8 bases between the two ends. Germline CDR1 is SNHLY and CDR2 is FYNNEI. This CDR3 spans 12 amino acids. DNA for the CDR3: TGTGCCAGCAGTGCCACGGATTACGAGCAGTACTTC. It specifies CASSATDYEQYF.

A few counts support this clonotype. V and J are TRBV6-5 and TRBJ2-2; 12 nucleotides line up with TRBD1. This CDR3 is built from 19 residues. Germline V gene sequence: CDR1 MNHEY, CDR2 SVGAGI. J gave up 4 bases and V 3 bases, and 12 bases lay outside the gene matches. The CDR3 DNA sequence: TGTGCCAGCAGTTATGGAGAATGGGACAGGGGGCATAGCACCGGGGAGCTGTTTTTT. Protein: CASSYGEWDRGHSTGELFF.

V is TRBV18 and J is TRBJ2-1; D may be TRBD1 or TRBD2 (5 bases each). Trimming took off 4 bases at V and 9 bases at J, with 13 bases between the two ends. Per the germline V gene, CDR1 is KGHSH and CDR2 is LQKENI. This CDR3 is built from 13 residues. CDR3 in DNA: TGTGCCAGCTCACGAGCCCAGGGAGTTGAGCAGTTCTTC. As protein: CASSRAQGVEQFF. Together with reference TRBV18 and TRBJ2-1, the CDR3 gives the full variable domain: NAGVMQNPRHLVRRRGQEARLRCSPMKGHSHVYWYRQLPEEGLKFMVYLQKENIIDESGMPKERFSAEFPKEGPSILRIQQVVRGDSAAYFCASSRAQGVEQFFGPGTRLTVL.

The chain couples TRBV2 to TRBJ2-7; TRBD2 matches 9 bases. Germline values: CDR1 SNHLY, CDR2 FYNNEI. The CDR3 has 14 amino acids. J was trimmed by 1 base and V by 8 bases; bases with no gene match: 6. CDR3 sequence (DNA): TGTGCCAGCCGGAGGACTAGCGCGTCCTACGAGCAGTACTTC. This gives the protein CASRRTSASYEQYF.

This chain joins TRBV12-5 and TRBJ2-2; no definite D call. The CDR3 runs to 15 residues. Germline CDR1 and CDR2: LGHNT and FRNRAP. Trimming removed 0 bases at V and 4 bases at J, with 9 bases between. CDR3 DNA: TGTGCTAGTGGTTTGGTTCCGAGACCCACCGGGGAGCTGTTTTTT. Encoded protein: CASGLVPRPTGELFF.

This clonotype has just a few counts. The J gene is TRBJ2-3, the V gene TRBV11-2, with D maybe TRBD2 (5 bases). This CDR3 spans 17 amino acids. The V gene lost 1 base and the J gene lost 0 bases, with 14 bases spanning the gap. CDR1 is SGHAT and CDR2 is FQNNGV in the germline V gene. The CDR3 loop is CASSLGRTRASTDTQYF. The CDR3 region has the DNA TGTGCCAGCAGCTTAGGTAGGACTCGTGCTAGCACAGATACGCAGTATTTT.

This clonotype was observed a few times. The CDR3 sequence: CAISEGTGISGYTF. The CDR3 DNA reads TGTGCCATCAGTGAAGGGACAGGGATTTCTGGCTACACCTTC. V gene TRBV10-3 combines with J gene TRBJ1-2; 9 bases are a match to TRBD1. V dropped 3 bases and J dropped 7; count of bases not matched to a gene: 6. CDR3 length: 14 residues. Looked up from germline, CDR1 is ENHRY and CDR2 is SYGVKD.

The chain uses TRBV3-1 and TRBJ1-2; D perhaps matches TRBD1 (6 bases). Germline CDR1 and CDR2: LGHDT and YNNKEL (reference sequence). This CDR3 spans 14 amino acids. V lost 4 bases, J lost 7 bases, and 16 bases lay in between. The CDR3 loop reads CASSPDGGVFGYTF. The DNA for the CDR3 is TGTGCCAGCAGCCCCGATGGGGGCGTTTTTGGCTACACCTTC.

The chain uses TRBV4-1 and TRBJ1-1; D possibly corresponds to TRBD1 (6 bases). Trimming cost V 1 base and J 4 bases, with 13 bases left between them. CDR1 is MGHRA and CDR2 is YSYEKL in the germline V gene. The CDR3 totals 15 residues. CDR3 nucleotides: TGCGCCAGCAGCCAAGGAAGTGGAGGGGGCACTGAAGCTTTCTTT. Its translation is CASSQGSGGGTEAFF.

Notes on this clonotype: A read error may explain this, as a much larger clone is one base away. The chain couples TRBV5-1 to TRBJ2-1; D is uncertain. This CDR3 comprises 14 residues. Germline CDR1 SGHRS, CDR2 YFSETQ. Here the CDR3 DNA reads TGCGCCAGCAGCTTGGCCGGACCCTACAATGCGCAGTTCTTC. As protein: CASSLAGPYNAQFF.

A few counts support this clonotype. The genes are TRBV12-3 or TRBV12-4 and TRBJ2-7, with 7 bases fitting TRBD2. Trimming cost V 5 bases and J 2 bases; bases outside gene matches: 9. CDR3 length: 15 residues. The CDR3 region has the DNA TGTGCCAGCAGTCTCCGCGGGGGAATGCCCTACGAGCAGTACTTC. The encoded protein is CASSLRGGMPYEQYF.

The V gene is TRBV6-5, the J gene TRBJ2-2; 7 positions agree with TRBD2. V was pared by 2 bases and J by 4 bases, with 7 bases of the junction left unmatched. Per the germline V gene, CDR1 is MNHEY and CDR2 is SVGAGI. The CDR3 runs 16 residues. CDR3 protein: CASSYSLTGGTGELFF. CDR3 in DNA: TGTGCCAGCAGTTACAGCCTAACGGGGGGCACCGGGGAGCTGTTTTTT.

This sequence joins TRBV6-2 or TRBV6-3 and TRBJ2-1, with TRBD2 matching 11 bases. Trimming at V came to 2 bases and at J to 10 bases, leaving 7 bases not matched to a gene. Germline assignment: CDR1 MNHEY and CDR2 SVGEGT. The CDR3 is made up of 15 amino acids. The CDR3 region is CASSYITSGSREQFF. DNA for the CDR3: TGTGCCAGCAGTTACATCACTAGCGGGAGCCGGGAGCAGTTCTTC.

The rearrangement links TRBV20-1 to TRBJ2-1, with D possibly called TRBD1 or TRBD2 (5 bases each). The CDR3 totals 15 residues. Trimming took off 6 bases at V and 2 bases at J, with 17 bases between the two ends. Germline assignment: CDR1 DFQATT and CDR2 SNEGSKA (reference sequence). The CDR3 sequence is CSANPDGATYNEQFF. The CDR3 bases are TGCAGTGCCAACCCTGACGGGGCAACCTACAATGAGCAGTTCTTC.

This chain uses TRBV24-1 with TRBJ2-1; 7 bases are a match to TRBD2. V was pared by 3 bases and J by 15 bases, with 7 bases of the junction left unmatched. Per germline, CDR1 KGHDR and CDR2 SFDVKD. The CDR3 spans 12 residues. The CDR3 loop is CATSDAREALFF. Here the CDR3 DNA reads TGTGCCACCAGTGATGCCCGGGAGGCGCTGTTCTTC.

This clonotype was seen a few times. V is TRBV6-5 and J is TRBJ2-1; 10 bases fit TRBD2. This CDR3 is 16 amino acids long. The J segment lost 0 bases and the V segment lost 6 bases, leaving 5 bases of the junction unmatched. CDR1 is MNHEY and CDR2 is SVGAGI in the germline V gene. CDR3 nucleotide sequence: TGTGCCAGCAGAGGACTAGCGGACAGCTCCTACAATGAGCAGTTCTTC. Its translation is CASRGLADSSYNEQFF.

This clonotype has only a few counts. The gene calls are TRBV5-1 and TRBJ2-3, with 8 bases fitting TRBD2. The germline V gene encodes CDR1 SGHRS and CDR2 YFSETQ. After removal of 2 bases from V and 6 bases from J, the junction contained 8 bases not matched to a gene. The CDR3 contains 15 residues. The CDR3 sequence: CASSFVRGGSDTQYF. As DNA, the CDR3 is TGCGCCAGCAGCTTCGTCCGCGGGGGGAGCGATACGCAGTATTTT.

This clonotype was found a few times. The chain joins TRBV14 to TRBJ2-7; 7 bases align to TRBD2. This CDR3 is 17 amino acids long. The V and J ends lost 3 bases and 0 bases, in that order; junction bases with no gene match: 11. Germline V gene sequence: CDR1 SGHDN, CDR2 FVKESK. The CDR3 loop is CASSHGAGRLTSYEQYF. In nucleotides, the CDR3 is TGTGCCAGCAGCCATGGAGCGGGGAGGCTGACCTCCTACGAGCAGTACTTC.

This clonotype showed up just a few times. The genes are TRBV25-1 and TRBJ2-7; TRBD1 agrees at 10 bases. The trim removed 3 bases at V and 2 bases at J, leaving 4 bases unmatched. Per germline, CDR1 MGHDK and CDR2 SYGVNS. The length of the CDR3 is 15 residues. CDR3 protein: CASSEYGTGAYEQYF. The CDR3 bases are TGTGCCAGCAGTGAGTACGGGACAGGGGCCTACGAGCAGTACTTC.

This sequence joins TRBV5-1 and TRBJ2-3, with a possible D match to TRBD2 (6 bases). The germline V and J ends were trimmed by 0 bases and 4 bases, with 12 bases remaining between them. Germline V gene lookup returns CDR1 SGHRS and CDR2 YFSETQ. There are 15 residues in the CDR3. The CDR3 sequence: CASSLVRDRADTQYF. CDR3 bases: TGCGCCAGCAGCTTGGTGCGGGATAGGGCAGATACGCAGTATTTT.

The gene calls are TRBV11-3 and TRBJ2-2, with 7 nucleotides matching TRBD2. Germline V gene sequence: CDR1 SGHNT, CDR2 YENEEA. Trimming took 4 bases from V and 6 from J; bases not matched to a gene: 8. CDR3 length: 15 amino acids. CDR3 nucleotide sequence: TGTGCCAGCAGCTCCCCCCGGGGGAGGGCCGGGGAGCTGTTTTTT. It encodes CASSSPRGRAGELFF.

The table lists this clonotype with many counts. The chain carries TRBV9 and TRBJ2-3; D unclear. V was shortened by 3 bases and J by 2 bases, with 1 base between the two germline ends. CDR1 and CDR2 from the germline V gene are SGDLS and YYNGEE. The CDR3 contains 11 residues. In DNA form, the CDR3 reads TGTGCCAGCAGCGACACAGATACGCAGTATTTT. Translating it yields CASSDTDTQYF. Drawing the rest from reference TRBV9 and TRBJ2-3, the complete variable domain is DSGVTQTPKHLITATGQRVTLRCSPRSGDLSVYWYQQSLDQGLQFLIQYYNGEERAKGNILERFSAQQFPDLHSELNLSSLELGDSALYFCASSDTDTQYFGPGTRLTVL.

This chain joins TRBV11-3 and TRBJ2-5; 9 bases match TRBD1. The CDR3 covers 15 residues. The V segment lost 5 bases and the J segment 2 bases; nucleotides outside the gene matches: 6. Germline values: CDR1 SGHNT, CDR2 YENEEA. The CDR3 DNA reads as TGTGCCAGCAGCCTCTTCGGACAGGGGCAAGAGACCCAGTACTTC. Translating gives CASSLFGQGQETQYF.

This clonotype was seen only a few times. The rearrangement uses TRBV27 and TRBJ2-3; 8 bases align to TRBD1. Germline trimming cut 4 bases from V and 0 bases from J; bases unmatched to any gene: 12. Germline lookup yields CDR1 MNHEY and CDR2 SMNVEV (reference sequence). This CDR3 region has 18 residues. CDR3 protein: CASSSPSDRGLSTDTQYF. Written as DNA, the CDR3 is TGTGCCAGCAGTTCACCCTCCGACAGGGGACTCAGCACAGATACGCAGTATTTT.

This clonotype has just a few counts. V usage is TRBV3-1 and J usage is TRBJ2-2, with D uncertain. In germline, CDR1 is LGHDT, CDR2 YNNKEL (reference sequence). The CDR3 spans 13 residues. Between the trimmed V and J ends, which lost 3 bases and 1 base, there was a span of 3 bases. In nucleotides, the CDR3 is TGTGCCAGCAGCCAGGTGAACACCGGGGAGCTGTTTTTT. Translating gives CASSQVNTGELFF.

The CDR3 DNA reads as TGTGCCACCAGCAGAGCTACCGGGACAGGTTCCTACGAGCAGTACTTC. It codes for CATSRATGTGSYEQYF. V usage is TRBV15 and J usage is TRBJ2-7; 8 bases agree with TRBD1. This CDR3 is built from 16 residues. Per the germline V gene, CDR1 is LNHNV and CDR2 is YYDKDF (reference sequence). V lost 1 base to trimming and J lost 1 base; unmatched junction nucleotides: 6.

The genes are TRBV6-5 and TRBJ1-2; D perhaps matches TRBD1 (5 bases). The CDR3 loop spans 13 amino acids. Looked up from germline, CDR1 is MNHEY and CDR2 is SVGAGI. V was trimmed by 3 bases and J by 7 bases, leaving 12 bases between them. The CDR3 DNA is TGTGCCAGCAGTTATGGGTCAGGGTTTGGCTACACCTTC. Translated: CASSYGSGFGYTF.